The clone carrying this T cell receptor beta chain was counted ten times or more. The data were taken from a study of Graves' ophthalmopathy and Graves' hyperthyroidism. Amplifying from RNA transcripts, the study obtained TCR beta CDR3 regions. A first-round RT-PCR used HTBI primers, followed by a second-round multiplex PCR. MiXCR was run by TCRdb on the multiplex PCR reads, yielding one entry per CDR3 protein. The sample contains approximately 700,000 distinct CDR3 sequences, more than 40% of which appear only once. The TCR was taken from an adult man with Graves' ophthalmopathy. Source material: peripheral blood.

The DNA of the CDR3 is TGTGCCAGTAGTGGCGGCAGGAGGAACACTGAAGCTTTCTTT. Amino acids: CASSGGRRNTEAFF. The chain is built from TRBV19 and TRBJ1-1; D remains ambiguous. CDR1 and CDR2 from the germline V gene are LNHDA and SQIVND (reference sequence). The CDR3 is 14 residues long. The ends were cut back, 5 bases at V and 1 base at J, with 11 bases in the middle.